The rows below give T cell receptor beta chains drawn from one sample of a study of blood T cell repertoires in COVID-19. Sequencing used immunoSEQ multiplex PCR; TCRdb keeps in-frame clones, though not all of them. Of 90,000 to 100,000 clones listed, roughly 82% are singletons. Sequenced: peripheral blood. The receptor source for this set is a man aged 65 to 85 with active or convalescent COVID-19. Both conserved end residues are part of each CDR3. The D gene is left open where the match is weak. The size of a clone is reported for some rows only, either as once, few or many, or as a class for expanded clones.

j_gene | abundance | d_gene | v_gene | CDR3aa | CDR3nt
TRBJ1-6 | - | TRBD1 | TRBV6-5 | CASRAGTVSSPLHF | TGTGCCAGCAGGGCCGGGACAGTAAGTTCACCCCTCCACTTT
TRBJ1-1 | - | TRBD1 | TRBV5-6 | CASSFRDSAPLEAFF | TGTGCCAGCAGCTTCCGGGACAGTGCCCCACTGGAAGCTTTCTTT
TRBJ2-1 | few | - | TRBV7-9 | CASSSNNEQFF | TGTGCCAGCAGCTCTAACAATGAGCAGTTCTTC
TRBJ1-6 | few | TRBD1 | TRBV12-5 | CASGLGEGQGVFSPLHF | TGTGCTAGTGGTTTGGGCGAGGGACAGGGAGTTTTTTCACCCCTCCACTTT
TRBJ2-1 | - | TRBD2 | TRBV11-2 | CASSFSGVRFEQFF | TGTGCCAGCAGCTTCAGCGGGGTGAGGTTTGAGCAGTTCTTC
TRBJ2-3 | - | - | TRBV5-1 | CASSLQGITDTQYF | TGCGCCAGCAGCTTGCAGGGCATCACAGATACGCAGTATTTT
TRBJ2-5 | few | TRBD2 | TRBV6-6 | CASSYPTSGEETQYF | TGTGCCAGCAGTTACCCGACTAGCGGGGAAGAGACCCAGTACTTC
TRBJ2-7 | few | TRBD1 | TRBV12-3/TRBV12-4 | CASSGTVEQYF | TGTGCCAGCAGTGGGACAGTCGAGCAGTACTTC
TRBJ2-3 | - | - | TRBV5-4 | CASSLDPEGGTDTQYF | TGTGCCAGCAGCTTGGACCCGGAGGGAGGCACAGATACGCAGTATTTT
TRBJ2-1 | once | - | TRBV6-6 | CASSSDLAASYNEQFF | TGTGCCAGCAGTTCAGACTTAGCAGCCTCCTACAATGAGCAGTTCTTC
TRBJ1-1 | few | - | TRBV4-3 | CASSYKRGGSEAFF | TGCGCCAGCAGCTACAAGCGGGGAGGTTCTGAAGCTTTCTTT
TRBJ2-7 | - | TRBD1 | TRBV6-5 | CASSYSWPGGEYEQYF | TGTGCCAGCAGTTACTCGTGGCCAGGGGGAGAGTACGAGCAGTACTTC
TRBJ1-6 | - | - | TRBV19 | CASSIRRPEVNSPLHF | TGTGCCAGTAGTATCCGGAGACCGGAGGTAAATTCACCCCTCCACTTT
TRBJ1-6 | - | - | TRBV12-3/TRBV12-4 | CASSLGGAPLHF | TGTGCCAGCAGTCTGGGGGGGGCACCCCTCCACTTT
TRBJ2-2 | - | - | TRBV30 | CAWSAFQPRAPGELFF | TGTGCCTGGAGTGCCTTTCAGCCTAGAGCTCCCGGGGAGCTGTTTTTT
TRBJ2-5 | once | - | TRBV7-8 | CASSLKIAVLQETQYF | TGTGCCAGCAGCTTAAAAATTGCAGTCCTCCAAGAGACCCAGTACTTC
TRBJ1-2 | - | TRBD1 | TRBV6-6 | CASRGDSSTSNYGYTF | TGTGCCAGCAGGGGGGACAGTTCAACTTCTAACTATGGCTACACCTTC
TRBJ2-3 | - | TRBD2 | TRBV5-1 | CASSISSGVTDTQYF | TGCGCCAGCAGCATCAGTAGCGGGGTCACAGATACGCAGTATTTT
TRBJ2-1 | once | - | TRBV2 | CASSERSFSYNEQFF | TGTGCCAGCAGTGAGAGGAGTTTCTCCTACAATGAGCAGTTCTTC
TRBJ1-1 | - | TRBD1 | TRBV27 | CASKQGAITEAFF | TGTGCCAGCAAGCAGGGGGCAATCACTGAAGCTTTCTTT
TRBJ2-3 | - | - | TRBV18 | CASSPIEATDTQYF | TGTGCCAGCTCACCGATCGAGGCGACAGATACGCAGTATTTT
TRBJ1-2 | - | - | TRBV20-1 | CSASLSGSYGYTF | TGCAGTGCTAGTCTTTCCGGGTCCTATGGCTACACCTTC
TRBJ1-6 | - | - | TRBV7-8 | CASSLRDTSSPLHF | TGTGCCAGCAGCTTAAGGGACACGTCTTCACCCCTCCACTTT
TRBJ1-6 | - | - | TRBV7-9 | CASSHGQVWSPLHF | TGTGCCAGCAGCCACGGACAAGTCTGGTCACCCCTCCACTTT
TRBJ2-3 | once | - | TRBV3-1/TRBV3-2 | CASSPFGGTDTQYF | TGTGCCAGCAGCCCTTTCGGGGGCACAGATACGCAGTATTTT
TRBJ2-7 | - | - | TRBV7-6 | CASSLGSGSYEQYF | TGTGCCAGCAGCTTAGGTTCAGGATCCTACGAGCAGTACTTC
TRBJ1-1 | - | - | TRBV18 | CASSPTPQGEAFF | TGTGCCAGCTCACCAACTCCACAAGGAGAGGCTTTCTTT
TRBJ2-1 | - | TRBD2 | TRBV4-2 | CASSHRLAANEQFF | TGTGCCAGCAGCCACCGACTAGCGGCGAATGAGCAGTTCTTC
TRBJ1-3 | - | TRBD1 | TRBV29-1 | CSVVPTGIGNTIYF | TGCAGCGTTGTCCCGACAGGGATTGGAAACACCATATATTTT
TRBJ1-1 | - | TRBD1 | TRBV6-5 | CASNHQGANTEAFF | TGTGCCAGCAACCACCAGGGGGCGAACACTGAAGCTTTCTTT